This entry describes one T cell receptor (beta chain). In germline, CDR1 is SEHNR, CDR2 FQNEAQ (reference sequence). This CDR3 has 15 residues. Unmatched junction bases numbered 6, after V lost 3 bases and J lost 3 bases. Methods used by the authors: Reference gene primer amplification gave estimated nucleated cell counts. Generated by immunoSEQ multiplex PCR, the TCRdb table keeps only in-frame clones and is missing some. V, J and clone size reflect that table, while D and trimming were determined from the DNA. The sample has 350,000 to 400,000 clones, about 89% seen once. This record belongs to a study of blood T cell repertoires in COVID-19. Looking at the study overall: Samples came from the United States, Italy and Spain, spanning acute and convalescent COVID-19.

The sequence came from a woman aged 25 to 39 with COVID-19, enrolled during active disease. The sample taken for sequencing was peripheral blood. The gene calls are TRBV7-9 and TRBJ2-3; TRBD2 matches at 7 bases. The CDR3 protein is CASSLRGRSTDTQYF. In DNA form, the CDR3 reads TGTGCCAGCAGCTTGCGCGGGAGATCTACAGATACGCAGTATTTT.